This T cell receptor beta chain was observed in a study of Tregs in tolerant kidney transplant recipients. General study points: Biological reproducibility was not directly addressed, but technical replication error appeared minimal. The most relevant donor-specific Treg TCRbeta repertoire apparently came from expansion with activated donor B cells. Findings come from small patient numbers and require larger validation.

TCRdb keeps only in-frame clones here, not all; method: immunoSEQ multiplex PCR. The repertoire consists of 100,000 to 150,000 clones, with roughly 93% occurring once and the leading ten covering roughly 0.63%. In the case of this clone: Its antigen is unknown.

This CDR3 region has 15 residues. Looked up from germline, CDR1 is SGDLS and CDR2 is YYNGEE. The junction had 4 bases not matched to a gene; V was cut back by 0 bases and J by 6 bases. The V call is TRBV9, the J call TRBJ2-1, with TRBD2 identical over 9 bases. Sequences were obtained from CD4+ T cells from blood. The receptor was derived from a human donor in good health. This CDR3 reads CASSVASSGINEQFF. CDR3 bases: TGTGCCAGCAGCGTAGCGTCTAGCGGGATCAATGAGCAGTTCTTC.